These 31 T cell receptor beta chains were all obtained from the same sample, sequenced in a study of shared clonotypes between healthy human individuals. CD45RO negativity and positive selection for CCR7 defined naive CD8 cells, a population that excluded terminally differentiated effector memory CD45RA+ cells. Sequencing was performed with immunoSEQ multiplex PCR; in TCRdb, only in-frame clones are kept and a portion is missing. This table has roughly 2,000,000 clones, roughly 95% appearing once. The material sequenced was naive CD8+ T cells sorted from blood. Receptors were obtained from a man in his late teens or twenties in good health.

About this clone itself: The sample has other DNA sequences that encode this CDR3 too. This chain uses TRBV30 with TRBJ2-7, with 10 nucleotides matching TRBD2. J was trimmed by 4 bases and V by 0 bases; bases with no gene match: 3. CDR1 is GTSNPN and CDR2 is SVGIG in the germline V gene (reference sequence). The CDR3 is 14 amino acids. The CDR3 nucleotides are TGTGCCTGGAGTGTAAGCGGGGGGGCTTACGAGCAGTACTTC. Its translation: CAWSVSGGAYEQYF.

The chain uses TRBV27 and TRBJ2-3; a possible D gene is TRBD2 (5 bases). V lost 5 bases, J lost 6 bases, and 21 bases lay in between. The CDR3 covers 16 residues. Germline V gene lookup returns CDR1 MNHEY and CDR2 SMNVEV (reference sequence). CDR3 sequence: CASSQQPPAEWDTQYF. CDR3 nucleotides: TGTGCCAGCAGTCAGCAACCCCCAGCGGAATGGGATACGCAGTATTTT.

Comment on this clone: The identical CDR3 is also encoded by other nucleotide sequences in the sample. The chain joins TRBV27 to TRBJ2-7; D remains ambiguous. CDR1 is MNHEY and CDR2 is SMNVEV in the germline V gene (reference sequence). The germline V and J ends were trimmed by 5 bases and 2 bases, with 10 bases remaining between them. The length of the CDR3 is 13 residues. For the CDR3, the DNA is TGTGCCAGCAGTCTCGACGGTACCTACGAGCAGTACTTC. Amino acid sequence: CASSLDGTYEQYF.

DNA for the CDR3: TGTGCCAGCAGTTTATCAGGGGAGGGTGAGCAGTTCTTC. This sequence encodes CASSLSGEGEQFF. The genes are TRBV27 and TRBJ2-1; 7 nucleotides align to TRBD2. Germline assignment: CDR1 MNHEY and CDR2 SMNVEV (reference sequence). V was clipped by 0 bases and J by 9 bases; unmatched bases: 2. The CDR3 is 13 residues long.

The CDR3 DNA reads TGTGCCAGTAGCGGGACAGCAACTAATGAAAAACTGTTTTTT. Amino acid sequence: CASSGTATNEKLFF. The chain has TRBV19 and TRBJ1-4; the match to TRBD1 covers 7 bases. The J segment lost 0 bases and the V segment lost 6 bases, leaving 1 base of the junction unmatched. The CDR3 spans 14 residues. The germline gives CDR1 LNHDA, CDR2 SQIVND (reference sequence).

The chain couples TRBV2 to TRBJ2-7; possible D gene TRBD1, 6 bases. The CDR3 runs to 14 residues. Germline CDR1 and CDR2: SNHLY and FYNNEI. V gave up 3 bases and J gave up 6 bases, with 15 bases separating them. In nucleotides, the CDR3 is TGTGCCAGCAGTGAGCCTTCAGGGGCCGGCGAGCAGTACTTC. This translates into CASSEPSGAGEQYF. Filled out from reference TRBV2 and TRBJ2-7, the complete variable domain reads EPEVTQTPSHQVTQMGQEVILRCVPISNHLYFYWYRQILGQKVEFLVSFYNNEISEKSEIFDDQFSVERPDGSNFTLKIRSTKLEDSAMYFCASSEPSGAGEQYFGPGTRLTVT.

This chain connects TRBV28 to TRBJ1-1; tentative D call: TRBD1 (5 bases). The V end was cut by 1 base, the J end by 6 bases, with 18 bases between. Germline V lookup: CDR1 MDHEN, CDR2 SYDVKM. The CDR3 spans 16 residues. The CDR3 DNA reads as TGTGCCAGCAGTTTATACGGCATTGGGGGGAAAGCTGAAGCTTTCTTT. Protein product: CASSLYGIGGKAEAFF. The complete variable domain, with remaining parts taken from reference TRBV28 and TRBJ1-1, reads DVKVTQSSRYLVKRTGEKVFLECVQDMDHENMFWYRQDPGLGLRLIYFSYDVKMKEKGDIPEGYSVSREKKERFSLILESASTNQTSMYLCASSLYGIGGKAEAFFGQGTRLTVV.

V usage is TRBV11-1 and J usage is TRBJ2-5; TRBD2 is a possible D gene (6 bases). CDR3 length equals 12 residues. In germline, CDR1 is SGHAT, CDR2 FQDESV (reference sequence). The V and J ends lost 5 bases and 9 bases respectively, with 13 bases between them. Written as DNA, the CDR3 is TGTGCCAGCAGCCCTTGGGGGGTACCCCAGTACTTC. Translated: CASSPWGVPQYF.

This chain joins TRBV10-2 and TRBJ2-7; 11 positions match TRBD1. The junction had 7 bases not matched to a gene; V was cut back by 5 bases and J by 4 bases. This CDR3 has 15 residues. From germline, CDR1 is WSHSY and CDR2 SAAADI. The CDR3 sequence is CASSPLGTGGYEQYF. CDR3 bases: TGCGCCAGCAGTCCTCTGGGGACAGGGGGGTACGAGCAGTACTTC.

Remarks on this clone: Other DNA sequences in the same sample also yield this CDR3. The chain links TRBV9 to TRBJ2-1, with TRBD2 matching over 11 bases. The CDR3 length is 15 residues. Trimming removed 0 bases from V and 5 bases from J; junction bases left unmatched: 1. Germline V gene lookup returns CDR1 SGDLS and CDR2 YYNGEE. CDR3 DNA: TGTGCCAGCAGCGTAGCACTAGCGGGAGACAATGAGCAGTTCTTC. Its protein is CASSVALAGDNEQFF.

The rearrangement joins TRBV2 to TRBJ1-4; 9 bases fit TRBD1. The CDR3 has 16 amino acids. From germline, CDR1 is SNHLY and CDR2 FYNNEI. V lost 4 bases and J lost 4; bases outside the gene matches: 7. The chain's CDR3 is CASSVGTGNYNEKLFF. As DNA, the CDR3 is TGTGCCAGCAGTGTTGGGACAGGGAACTATAATGAAAAACTGTTTTTT.

The genes are TRBV2 and TRBJ1-2; TRBD1 might be the D (5 bases). The CDR3 extends over 11 amino acids. Trimming cost V 8 bases and J 5 bases, with 9 bases left between them. Germline CDR1 SNHLY, CDR2 FYNNEI. CDR3 in amino acids: CASARVYGYTF. The CDR3 DNA sequence: TGTGCCAGCGCCAGGGTTTATGGCTACACCTTC.

A word on this clone: The same CDR3 is also encoded by other DNA sequences in this sample. The chain is built from TRBV28 and TRBJ2-1; D is perhaps TRBD1 (5 bases). The germline V and J ends were trimmed by 5 bases and 4 bases, with 9 bases remaining between them. Germline V gene data show CDR1 as MDHEN and CDR2 as SYDVKM. This CDR3 has 13 residues. CDR3 nucleotide sequence: TGTGCCAGCAGTCCCCAGGGTTACAATGAGCAGTTCTTC. It yields the protein CASSPQGYNEQFF.

DNA for the CDR3: TGTGCCAGCAGCGCCAGAGAGCGGGGCCTCACAGATACGCAGTATTTT. Amino acids: CASSARERGLTDTQYF. This chain uses TRBV13 with TRBJ2-3, with 7 bases fitting TRBD2. This CDR3 is built from 16 residues. Germline V lookup: CDR1 PRHDT, CDR2 FYEKMQ (reference sequence). Trimming cost V 5 bases and J 2 bases; bases outside gene matches: 10.

The V and J genes are TRBV21-1 and TRBJ1-5. TRBV21-1 constitutes a pseudogene. CDR3 length: 14 amino acids. The CDR3 DNA reads as TGTGCCAGCAGCCCTCCAGGGAGGAGGGGGCCCCAGCATTTT. This translates into CASSPPGRRGPQHF.

The V gene is TRBV27, the J gene TRBJ2-6; 9 bases match TRBD2. Germline V lookup: CDR1 MNHEY, CDR2 SMNVEV (reference sequence). The CDR3 length is 18 residues. J lost 0 bases, V lost 2 bases, and 5 bases had no gene match. This CDR3 is CASSLGLAGRSGANVLTF. The DNA of the CDR3 is TGTGCCAGCAGTTTAGGCCTAGCGGGGCGCTCTGGGGCCAACGTCCTGACTTTC.

V gene TRBV30 combines with J gene TRBJ1-1; D remains ambiguous. The V gene's germline CDR1 is GTSNPN and CDR2 SVGIG (reference sequence). This CDR3 contains 12 residues. V was clipped by 3 bases and J by 2 bases, with 7 bases between them. The DNA of the CDR3 is TGTGCCTGGAGGTCAGGAAACACTGAAGCTTTCTTT. It translates to CAWRSGNTEAFF.

Here the CDR3 DNA reads TGTGCCAGCAGTATCACTAGCACAGATACGCAGTATTTT. Its protein is CASSITSTDTQYF. V gene TRBV28 combines with J gene TRBJ2-3; D unresolved. V shed 5 bases and J shed 0 bases, with 6 bases lying between them. The germline V gene encodes CDR1 MDHEN and CDR2 SYDVKM. This CDR3 has 13 amino acids.

J is TRBJ2-5 and V is TRBV10-2, with a possible D match to TRBD2 (7 bases). The germline V gene has CDR1 WSHSY and CDR2 SAAADI. The CDR3 loop spans 14 amino acids. V lost 7 bases, J lost 1 base, and 13 bases lay in between. CDR3 bases: TGCGCCAGCATGGGGGGGGGCTCCCAAGAGACCCAGTACTTC. Its translation: CASMGGGSQETQYF.

The J gene is TRBJ2-7, the V gene TRBV5-1; possible D gene TRBD2, 6 bases. CDR3 length: 13 residues. V was pared by 5 bases and J by 0 bases, with 9 bases between. CDR1 SGHRS and CDR2 YFSETQ come from the germline V gene. The CDR3 here is CASRFGSSYEQYF. The CDR3 coding sequence is TGCGCCAGCAGGTTCGGGAGCTCCTACGAGCAGTACTTC.

In this sample, this clone turned up once. The J gene is TRBJ1-2, the V gene TRBV7-6, with unresolved D. The germline V gene encodes CDR1 SGHVS and CDR2 FNYEAQ. This CDR3 comprises 15 residues. V was shortened by 3 bases and J by 5 bases, with 16 bases between the two germline ends. The CDR3 protein is CASSFGNSAVYGYTF. The CDR3 coding sequence is TGTGCCAGCAGCTTTGGGAATTCGGCAGTTTATGGCTACACCTTC.

The chain has TRBV4-3 and TRBJ2-1, with D hard to call. Germline V gives CDR1 LGHNA, CDR2 YSLEER. There are 18 residues in the CDR3. The V end was cut by 4 bases, the J end by 6 bases, with 25 bases between. The CDR3 is CASSRLYPPVVPRNEQFF. The CDR3 coding sequence is TGCGCCAGCAGCCGCCTCTACCCCCCTGTCGTACCTCGCAATGAGCAGTTCTTC.

The V and J genes are TRBV2 and TRBJ2-2; tentative D call: TRBD1 (6 bases). With 8 bases removed from V and 0 bases from J, the gap between germline ends came to 10 bases. The CDR3 extends over 14 amino acids. Germline values: CDR1 SNHLY, CDR2 FYNNEI. The CDR3 spells CASLQGSNTGELFF. CDR3 bases: TGTGCCAGCTTACAGGGTTCGAACACCGGGGAGCTGTTTTTT.

Remarks on this clone: Different DNA sequences within this sample yield the same CDR3. This chain links TRBV9 with TRBJ1-1, with 8 bases that match TRBD1. V lost 0 bases to trimming and J lost 1 base; unmatched junction nucleotides: 2. This CDR3 comprises 15 residues. Germline V gene lookup returns CDR1 SGDLS and CDR2 YYNGEE. The CDR3 DNA is TGTGCCAGCAGCGTAGTAGGGACAGGGAACACTGAAGCTTTCTTT. It encodes CASSVVGTGNTEAFF.

The V gene is TRBV30, the J gene TRBJ1-1; 10 nucleotides align to TRBD1. The CDR3 consists of 12 residues. The V gene's germline CDR1 is GTSNPN and CDR2 SVGIG (reference sequence). V was pared by 5 bases and J by 3 bases, with 0 bases of the junction left unmatched. The CDR3 reads CAWGTGDTEAFF. The CDR3 nucleotides read TGTGCCTGGGGGACAGGGGACACTGAAGCTTTCTTT.

V and J are TRBV21-1 and TRBJ1-1; the table names TRBD1, a call not compared with the DNA. TRBV21-1 is shown as a pseudogene. The CDR3 runs to 21 residues. DNA for the CDR3: TGTGCCAGCAGCAATAGAACCAGGGGGCGCGGACGAGTCGAAATGAACACTGAAGCTTTCTTT. It yields the protein CASSNRTRGRGRVEMNTEAFF.

This clone has a single count. The chain carries TRBV7-9 and TRBJ1-2; 7 nucleotides align to TRBD1. The J segment lost 6 bases and the V segment lost 2 bases, leaving 12 bases of the junction unmatched. The germline gives CDR1 SEHNR, CDR2 FQNEAQ (reference sequence). The CDR3 loop spans 16 amino acids. The CDR3, as DNA: TGTGCCAGCAGCTTAAGGGACAGAGGATTACTTGATGGCTACACCTTC. Residues: CASSLRDRGLLDGYTF. The full variable domain, its missing parts supplied by reference TRBV7-9 and TRBJ1-2, is DTGVSQNPRHKITKRGQNVTFRCDPISEHNRLYWYRQTLGQGPEFLTYFQNEAQLEKSRLLSDRFSAERPKGSFSTLEIQRTEQGDSAMYLCASSLRDRGLLDGYTFGSGTRLTVV.

The gene calls are TRBV9 and TRBJ2-5, with D perhaps given as TRBD1 or TRBD2 (6 bases each). Germline V gene data show CDR1 as SGDLS and CDR2 as YYNGEE. The CDR3 extends over 14 amino acids. V was cut by 3 bases and J by 5 bases, with 14 bases left in between. The CDR3 nucleotides are TGTGCCAGCAGCGGTTCAGGGGCGGGGGAGACCCAGTACTTC. As protein: CASSGSGAGETQYF.

This clone has a single count. The rearrangement joins TRBV4-2 to TRBJ1-2; the match to TRBD1 covers 8 bases. CDR3 length: 15 amino acids. Germline V gene data show CDR1 as LGHNA and CDR2 as YNFKEQ. V lost 2 bases and J lost 6; bases outside the gene matches: 8. The CDR3 DNA follows: TGTGCCAGCAGCCAAAATCAGGGGGCGGATAATGGCTACACCTTC. Its protein is CASSQNQGADNGYTF.

V and J are TRBV13 and TRBJ2-1; perhaps TRBD2 as D (6 bases). The CDR3 runs 14 residues. Trimming removed 4 bases from V and 4 bases from J, with 11 bases in between. CDR1 and CDR2 (germline): PRHDT, FYEKMQ (reference sequence). The CDR3 sequence: CASSSRLDYNEQFF. The CDR3 DNA is TGTGCCAGCAGCTCCCGACTAGATTACAATGAGCAGTTCTTC. Complete variable domain (other parts from reference TRBV13 and TRBJ2-1): AAGVIQSPRHLIKEKRETATLKCYPIPRHDTVYWYQQGPGQDPQFLISFYEKMQSDKGSIPDRFSAQQFSDYHSELNMSSLELGDSALYFCASSSRLDYNEQFFGPGTRLTVL.

The V gene is TRBV9, the J gene TRBJ2-1; 7 positions match TRBD2. Losses at the gene ends were 2 bases for V and 4 bases for J; bases not matched to a gene: 6. Germline CDR1 SGDLS, CDR2 YYNGEE. The CDR3 extends over 15 amino acids. CDR3 loop: CASSVLLASYNEQFF. The CDR3 DNA sequence: TGTGCCAGCAGCGTCCTACTAGCGAGTTACAATGAGCAGTTCTTC.